These 21 T cell receptor beta chains were sequenced from one sample in a study of T cells after yellow fever vaccination. TCRdb called the 5' RACE reads again in MiXCR, with one record for every CDR3 protein. The table includes under 300,000 distinct CDR3 sequences, around 7% detected once. The sample was CD4+ T cells sorted from PBMCs, taken 15 days after the yellow fever booster vaccination. These TCRs come from a man aged 30-40 years who received the YFV17D yellow fever vaccine.

This clonotype showed up just a few times. DNA for the CDR3: TGTGCCAGCAGCTTAGTACAGGGGCGGATGAACACTGAAGCTTTCTTT. This sequence encodes CASSLVQGRMNTEAFF. The chain is built from TRBV11-2 and TRBJ1-1; 7 bases fit TRBD1. Germline loops: CDR1 SGHAT, CDR2 FQNNGV. The CDR3 contains 16 residues. The V and J ends lost 1 base and 0 bases, in that order; junction bases with no gene match: 5.

The chain combines TRBV6-5 with TRBJ2-7; maybe TRBD1 (5 bases). The V end was cut by 4 bases, the J end by 4 bases, with 20 bases between. The V gene's germline CDR1 is MNHEY and CDR2 SVGAGI. The CDR3 loop spans 16 amino acids. The CDR3 DNA reads as TGTGCCAGCAGTTTAGGGATCCCAGGGATGGGGTACGAGCAGTACTTC. Amino acid sequence: CASSLGIPGMGYEQYF.

This clonotype was found many times. The chain uses TRBV10-2 and TRBJ2-1; TRBD1 or TRBD2 may be the D gene (5 bases each). CDR1 is WSHSY and CDR2 is SAAADI in the germline V gene. CDR3 length equals 16 residues. V was pared by 0 bases and J by 4 bases, with 13 bases between. The CDR3 spells CASSESGRGRYNEQFF. The CDR3 region has the DNA TGCGCCAGCAGTGAGTCAGGACGGGGCAGGTACAATGAGCAGTTCTTC.

The rearrangement uses TRBV27 and TRBJ2-7; D perhaps matches TRBD2 (7 bases). V gave up 2 bases and J gave up 2 bases, with 13 bases separating them. The CDR3 runs to 15 residues. The V gene's germline CDR1 is MNHEY and CDR2 SMNVEV (reference sequence). CDR3 in amino acids: CASSLMSGTPYEQYF. CDR3 DNA: TGTGCCAGCAGTTTAATGAGCGGGACACCCTACGAGCAGTACTTC.

In this sample, this clonotype turned up many times. The chain couples TRBV20-1 to TRBJ2-1, with D possibly TRBD1 on 6 matching bases. The germline CDR1 and CDR2 sequences are DFQATT and SNEGSKA (reference sequence). With 3 bases removed from V and 6 bases from J, the gap between germline ends came to 15 bases. The CDR3 sequence is 14 residues long. The CDR3 is CSASKLRTVNEQFF. The CDR3 DNA sequence: TGCAGTGCTAGTAAACTTCGGACAGTCAATGAGCAGTTCTTC.

This clonotype has a handful of counts. The chain uses TRBV7-2 and TRBJ2-3, with D unresolved. This CDR3 comprises 14 residues. The V gene lost 2 bases and the J gene lost 4 bases, with 10 bases spanning the gap. Germline values: CDR1 SGHTA, CDR2 FQGNSA. CDR3 coding DNA: TGTGCCAGCAGCTTATTGAAGGGTCCAGATACGCAGTATTTT. Translation gives CASSLLKGPDTQYF.

The chain has TRBV5-1 and TRBJ2-1, with 7 nucleotides matching TRBD1. The V gene's germline CDR1 is SGHRS and CDR2 YFSETQ. The CDR3 runs 15 residues. The V segment lost 4 bases and the J segment 5 bases; nucleotides outside the gene matches: 9. The CDR3 nucleotides read TGCGCCAGCAGCCGACAGGGCCGTACTGACAATGAGCAGTTCTTC. Translating gives CASSRQGRTDNEQFF.

This clonotype came up many times. This chain joins TRBV18 and TRBJ1-1; tentative D call: TRBD1 (6 bases). Trimming stripped 4 bases from V and 3 bases from J, with 9 bases between. In germline, CDR1 is KGHSH, CDR2 LQKENI. The CDR3 consists of 13 residues. The CDR3 DNA reads as TGTGCCAGCTCACGACCAGGGGACACTGAAGCTTTCTTT. Translation: CASSRPGDTEAFF. Using reference TRBV18 and TRBJ1-1 for the parts outside the CDR3, the full variable domain is NAGVMQNPRHLVRRRGQEARLRCSPMKGHSHVYWYRQLPEEGLKFMVYLQKENIIDESGMPKERFSAEFPKEGPSILRIQQVVRGDSAAYFCASSRPGDTEAFFGQGTRLTVV.

This clonotype has more than one count but fewer than ten. The chain is built from TRBV30 and TRBJ2-1, with TRBD1 identical over 8 bases. Per germline, CDR1 GTSNPN and CDR2 SVGIG (reference sequence). There are 15 residues in the CDR3. V trimming: 3 bases; J trimming: 7 bases; junction bases outside the gene matches: 11. The CDR3 spells CAWRQLTGEWNEQFF. CDR3 in DNA: TGTGCCTGGAGGCAATTGACAGGGGAATGGAATGAGCAGTTCTTC.

This clonotype was found a few times. V and J are TRBV24-1 and TRBJ2-1; 12 bases align to TRBD2. There are 17 residues in the CDR3. Germline CDR1 reads KGHDR; CDR2 reads SFDVKD. V lost 3 bases to trimming and J lost 7 bases; unmatched junction nucleotides: 9. CDR3 loop: CATSDLGLAGSSNEQFF. The DNA for the CDR3 is TGTGCCACCAGTGATCTCGGACTAGCGGGATCAAGTAATGAGCAGTTCTTC.

At least ten counts were recorded for this clonotype. The chain couples TRBV7-2 to TRBJ2-2, with D tentatively TRBD1 (6 bases). Trimming took 5 bases from V and 3 from J, leaving 13 bases between them. CDR3 length equals 15 residues. Germline CDR1 is SGHTA and CDR2 is FQGNSA. This CDR3 is CASSNRDTYTGELFF. The CDR3, as DNA: TGTGCCAGCAGCAACCGGGACACATACACCGGGGAGCTGTTTTTT.

This clonotype appeared many times. This chain uses TRBV20-1 with TRBJ2-3, with D unresolved. The CDR3 covers 14 residues. The V end lost 3 bases, the J end lost 6 bases, and 16 bases lay between the germline ends. The germline V gene encodes CDR1 DFQATT and CDR2 SNEGSKA (reference sequence). CDR3 residues: CSASAGLVGDTQYF. The CDR3 nucleotides are TGCAGTGCTAGCGCCGGCTTGGTTGGGGATACGCAGTATTTT.

The rearrangement uses TRBV11-2 and TRBJ2-1, with 11 nucleotides matching TRBD2. CDR3 length: 16 residues. In germline, CDR1 is SGHAT, CDR2 FQNNGV. V trimming: 4 bases; J trimming: 5 bases; junction bases outside the gene matches: 7. The CDR3 loop is CASSSIAGGPDNEQFF. The CDR3 coding sequence is TGTGCCAGCAGCTCCATAGCGGGAGGGCCAGACAATGAGCAGTTCTTC. Variable domain in full (rest from reference TRBV11-2 and TRBJ2-1): EAGVAQSPRYKIIEKRQSVAFWCNPISGHATLYWYQQILGQGPKLLIQFQNNGVVDDSQLPKDRFSAERLKGVDSTLKIQPAKLEDSAVYLCASSSIAGGPDNEQFFGPGTRLTVL.

In its sample, this clonotype was seen many times. The chain combines TRBV6-2 or TRBV6-3 with TRBJ2-1, with 8 bases that match TRBD2. This CDR3 is built from 14 residues. Germline lookup yields CDR1 MNHEY and CDR2 SVGEGT. The CDR3 spells CVTYGGGSYNEQFF. The CDR3 DNA reads TGTGTCACATACGGGGGGGGCTCCTACAATGAGCAGTTCTTC.

This clonotype showed up many times. The chain carries TRBV15 and TRBJ2-2; 8 nucleotides align to TRBD1. The length of the CDR3 is 15 residues. CDR1 is LNHNV, CDR2 YYDKDF, per germline (reference sequence). After removal of 3 bases from V and 6 bases from J, the junction contained 6 bases not matched to a gene. CDR3 in amino acids: CATSSLDRDAGELFF. The CDR3 DNA reads as TGTGCCACCAGCAGTTTGGACAGGGATGCCGGGGAGCTGTTTTTT.

A few counts support this clonotype. The rearrangement joins TRBV5-5 to TRBJ2-6; D remains unclear. V lost 0 bases to trimming and J lost 0 bases, with 13 bases between them. The germline CDR1 and CDR2 sequences are SGHKS and YYEKEE (reference sequence). This CDR3 has 18 amino acids. The DNA for the CDR3 is TGTGCCAGCAGCTTGGAGGTCAGCCCCCACTCTGGGGCCAACGTCCTGACTTTC. Translated, it gives CASSLEVSPHSGANVLTF.

This clonotype turned up a few times. The genes are TRBV25-1 and TRBJ2-7; no clear D gene. This CDR3 contains 14 residues. Germline-derived CDR1 and CDR2 are MGHDK and SYGVNS. V lost 6 bases to trimming and J lost 0 bases, with 12 bases between them. The CDR3 spells CASSVGFTSYEQYF. The CDR3, as DNA: TGTGCCAGCAGCGTGGGGTTTACCTCCTACGAGCAGTACTTC.

The sample holds a few counts of this clonotype. V usage is TRBV7-2 and J usage is TRBJ2-5, with TRBD2 matching 7 bases. With V trimmed by 6 bases and J by 3 bases, 4 bases remained unmatched. The germline gives CDR1 SGHTA, CDR2 FQGNSA. There are 13 residues in the CDR3. The CDR3: CASRSGNKETQYF. The CDR3 DNA is TGTGCCAGCAGAAGCGGGAACAAAGAGACCCAGTACTTC.

This clonotype was counted many times. The genes are TRBV18 and TRBJ1-5; no definite D call. The V gene's germline CDR1 is KGHSH and CDR2 LQKENI. Trimming left V 6 bases short and J 3 bases short, with 6 bases between. The CDR3 consists of 12 residues. CDR3 amino acids: CASSKINQPQHF. For the CDR3, the DNA is TGTGCCAGCTCCAAGATCAATCAGCCCCAGCATTTT.

In this sample, this clonotype turned up many times. This chain connects TRBV28 to TRBJ2-6, with D hard to call. The CDR3 is made up of 15 amino acids. Germline assignment: CDR1 MDHEN and CDR2 SYDVKM. V was clipped by 4 bases and J by 4 bases, with 11 bases between them. The CDR3: CASSSGASGANVLTF. CDR3 nucleotide sequence: TGTGCCAGCAGTTCGGGCGCGTCGGGGGCCAACGTCCTGACTTTC. Together with reference TRBV28 and TRBJ2-6, the CDR3 gives the full variable domain: DVKVTQSSRYLVKRTGEKVFLECVQDMDHENMFWYRQDPGLGLRLIYFSYDVKMKEKGDIPEGYSVSREKKERFSLILESASTNQTSMYLCASSSGASGANVLTFGAGSRLTVL.

This clonotype was detected a few times. CDR3 sequence: CASSLSQPYEQYF. DNA of the CDR3: TGTGCCAGCAGTTTATCACAGCCCTACGAGCAGTACTTC. This chain uses TRBV27 with TRBJ2-7; D is unclear. Looked up from germline, CDR1 is MNHEY and CDR2 is SMNVEV (reference sequence). Trimming cost V 0 bases and J 2 bases, with 5 bases left between them. The CDR3 length is 13 residues.